A single sample is the source of the 4 T cell receptor beta chains below, sequenced in a study of T cell repertoires in cytomegalovirus infection. These receptors have no identified antigens. MiXCR, applied by TCRdb to the reads, yields one record per CDR3 protein. The data hold a few hundred thousand distinct CDR3 sequences, with 25% to 30% observed a single time. Here the sequenced sample was cultured PBMCs, taken from culture after CMV antigen stimulation. These receptors were taken from a human donor in good health (CMV status not recorded). Some clones in this sample may be carry-over from other donors' samples.

This clonotype was recorded many times. V usage is TRBV7-3 and J usage is TRBJ2-7; tentatively, D is TRBD2 (6 bases). The germline V gene has CDR1 SGHTA and CDR2 FQGTGA. V was shortened by 1 base and J by 2 bases, with 12 bases between the two germline ends. The CDR3 contains 15 residues. CDR3 bases: TGTGCCAGCAGCTTAAACGGGGGTTCGACCTACGAGCAGTACTTC. The encoded protein is CASSLNGGSTYEQYF.

The gene calls are TRBV6-1 and TRBJ2-7; D ambiguous. Germline V gene lookup returns CDR1 MNHNS and CDR2 SASEGT. This CDR3 has 12 residues. Trimming removed 5 bases from V and 6 bases from J, with 11 bases in between. The CDR3 nucleotides are TGTGCCAGCAGTCCAGAGGCTGGCGAGCAGTACTTC. Translation gives CASSPEAGEQYF.

Many counts were recorded for this clonotype. This chain joins TRBV7-6 and TRBJ2-1; D is ambiguous. Per the germline V gene, CDR1 is SGHVS and CDR2 is FNYEAQ. Trimming cost V 0 bases and J 4 bases, with 13 bases left between them. The CDR3 spans 16 residues. The CDR3 region is CASSLADRLRYNEQFF. CDR3 nucleotide sequence: TGTGCCAGCAGCTTAGCGGACCGGTTGAGGTACAATGAGCAGTTCTTC.

This clonotype was counted many times. This chain connects TRBV7-3 to TRBJ2-1, with D perhaps matching TRBD2 (5 bases). Looked up from germline, CDR1 is SGHTA and CDR2 is FQGTGA. Trimming took off 0 bases at V and 0 bases at J, with 6 bases between the two ends. This CDR3 has 15 residues. The CDR3 protein is CASSLTGSSYNEQFF. The DNA for the CDR3 is TGTGCCAGCAGCTTAACTGGGAGCTCCTACAATGAGCAGTTCTTC.